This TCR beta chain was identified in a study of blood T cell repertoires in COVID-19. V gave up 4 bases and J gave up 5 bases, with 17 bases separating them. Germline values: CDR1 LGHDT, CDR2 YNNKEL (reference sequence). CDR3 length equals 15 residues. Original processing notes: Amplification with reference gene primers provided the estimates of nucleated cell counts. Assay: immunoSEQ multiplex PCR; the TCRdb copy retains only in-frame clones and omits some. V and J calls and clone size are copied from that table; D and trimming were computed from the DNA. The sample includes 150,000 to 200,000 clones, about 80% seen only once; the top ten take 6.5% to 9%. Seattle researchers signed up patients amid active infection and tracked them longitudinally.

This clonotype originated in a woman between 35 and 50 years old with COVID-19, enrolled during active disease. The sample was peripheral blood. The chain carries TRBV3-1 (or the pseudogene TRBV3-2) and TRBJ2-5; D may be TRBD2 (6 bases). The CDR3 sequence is CASSLPGLGVETQYF. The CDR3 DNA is TGTGCCAGCAGCCTTCCGGGACTTGGGGTGGAGACCCAGTACTTC.